Listed here are 20 T cell receptor beta chains from one sample, sequenced in a study of shared clonotypes between healthy human individuals. Clones were sequenced by immunoSEQ multiplex PCR, and TCRdb holds only the in-frame ones, with some missing. The sample lists millions of clones, approximately 92% occurring once. The material sequenced was naive CD4+ T cells sorted from blood. Subset specified: CD45RA+ positively selected. Receptors originate from a man younger than 35 in good health.

This clone was recorded once. This chain connects TRBV6-1 to TRBJ1-3; 10 bases align to TRBD1. Germline CDR1 MNHNS, CDR2 SASEGT. This CDR3 spans 17 amino acids. V was pared by 4 bases and J by 4 bases, with 10 bases of the junction left unmatched. CDR3 loop: CASSGPGDRGGGNTIYF. The CDR3 region has the DNA TGTGCCAGCAGTGGCCCGGGGGACAGGGGAGGCGGAAACACCATATATTTT.

The chain employs TRBV25-1 and TRBJ1-6, with D perhaps TRBD1 (5 bases). The CDR3 covers 14 residues. Germline V gene data show CDR1 as MGHDK and CDR2 as SYGVNS. V shed 5 bases and J shed 4 bases, with 9 bases lying between them. The CDR3 sequence is CASSPGRYNSPLHF. CDR3 bases: TGTGCCAGCAGTCCGGGACGGTATAATTCACCCCTCCACTTT. The full variable domain, in which reference TRBV25-1 and TRBJ1-6 provide the parts outside the CDR3, is EADIYQTPRYLVIGTGKKITLECSQTMGHDKMYWYQQDPGMELHLIHYSYGVNSTEKGDLSSESTVSRIRTEHFPLTLESARPSHTSQYLCASSPGRYNSPLHFGNGTRLTVT.

The rearrangement links TRBV6-1 to TRBJ1-1; D call uncertain. Germline lookup yields CDR1 MNHNS and CDR2 SASEGT. V shed 4 bases and J shed 1 base, with 10 bases lying between them. This CDR3 is 14 amino acids long. DNA for the CDR3: TGTGCCAGCAGTGTCGGATTTCGGAACACTGAAGCTTTCTTT. This gives the protein CASSVGFRNTEAFF.

The chain links TRBV7-2 to TRBJ2-3; D is uncertain. The V end was cut by 3 bases, the J end by 9 bases, with 13 bases between. Germline CDR1 SGHTA, CDR2 FQGNSA. The CDR3 consists of 13 residues. The CDR3 spells CASSFDRSGTQYF. The CDR3, as DNA: TGTGCCAGCAGCTTTGATCGGTCCGGGACGCAGTATTTT.

With regard to this clone: The sample holds other DNA sequences that translate to the same CDR3. This rearrangement joins TRBV5-4 to TRBJ2-5; D call uncertain. The germline V gene has CDR1 SGHNT and CDR2 YYREEE (reference sequence). This CDR3 is built from 12 residues. Trimming removed 0 bases at V and 4 bases at J, with 4 bases between. The CDR3 loop is CASSLEGETQYF. In nucleotides, the CDR3 is TGTGCCAGCAGCTTGGAAGGAGAGACCCAGTACTTC.

This chain links TRBV10-3 with TRBJ2-7; D possibly corresponds to TRBD1 (6 bases). CDR1 is ENHRY, CDR2 SYGVKD, per germline. The CDR3 contains 14 residues. V was cut by 3 bases and J by 0 bases, with 9 bases left in between. The CDR3 DNA reads as TGTGCCATCAGTGATGGACAGTACTCCTACGAGCAGTACTTC. It is translated as CAISDGQYSYEQYF.

V is TRBV14 and J is TRBJ2-7; 11 nucleotides align to TRBD1. V was pared by 5 bases and J by 3 bases, with 6 bases of the junction left unmatched. In germline, CDR1 is SGHDN, CDR2 FVKESK. This CDR3 has 15 residues. CDR3 sequence (DNA): TGTGCCAGCAGCTTCGGGACAGGGGGGGACTACGAGCAGTACTTC. Encoded protein: CASSFGTGGDYEQYF.

This chain uses TRBV5-8 with TRBJ2-1; tentatively, D is TRBD2 (6 bases). V lost 3 bases, J lost 6 bases, and 16 bases lay in between. CDR1 is SGHTS, CDR2 YDEGEE, per germline. CDR3 length: 15 amino acids. As DNA, the CDR3 is TGTGCCAGCAGCTCCGGGACTCGAGGAGGCAATGAGCAGTTCTTC. It codes for CASSSGTRGGNEQFF.

The V and J genes are TRBV5-4 and TRBJ2-7; 7 bases line up with TRBD2. The length of the CDR3 is 14 residues. V was clipped by 4 bases and J by 3 bases; unmatched bases: 7. Germline V lookup: CDR1 SGHNT, CDR2 YYREEE (reference sequence). CDR3 protein: CASSQAGTNYEQYF. DNA of the CDR3: TGTGCCAGCAGCCAAGCCGGGACTAACTACGAGCAGTACTTC.

The chain has TRBV7-9 and TRBJ1-1; no definite D call. The CDR3 spans 15 residues. Germline V gene lookup returns CDR1 SEHNR and CDR2 FQNEAQ (reference sequence). The V and J ends lost 1 base and 6 bases respectively, with 15 bases between them. CDR3: CASSLENYGAAEAFF. CDR3 DNA: TGTGCCAGCAGCTTAGAGAACTACGGAGCGGCTGAAGCTTTCTTT.

To note about this clone: An end of the junction differs from the germline gene, which may be a read error. This chain joins TRBV6-4 and TRBJ1-2, with D possibly matching TRBD1 (5 bases). This CDR3 has 13 residues. Germline CDR1 is MRHNA and CDR2 is SNTAGT. CDR3 protein: CASSDSTSGTFRF. CDR3 DNA: TGTGCCAGCAGTGACTCGACCTCCGGGACGTTCAGATTC.

The chain recombines TRBV7-2 with TRBJ1-1; D perhaps matches TRBD1 (6 bases). The germline V and J ends were trimmed by 7 bases and 4 bases, with 16 bases remaining between them. The CDR3 has 14 amino acids. Germline V gene lookup returns CDR1 SGHTA and CDR2 FQGNSA. The CDR3 nucleotides read TGTGCCAGCATGCAGGGGTCTACGGGCACTGAAGCTTTCTTT. It encodes CASMQGSTGTEAFF.

This clone was observed once. The chain has TRBV7-9 and TRBJ2-1, with TRBD2 matching over 8 bases. The V gene end was trimmed by 1 base and the J gene end by 9 bases; junction bases not matched to a gene: 11. Germline V gene lookup returns CDR1 SEHNR and CDR2 FQNEAQ (reference sequence). The CDR3 length is 16 residues. The CDR3 here is CASSLGGLAFSPEQFF. CDR3 coding DNA: TGTGCCAGCAGCTTAGGAGGACTAGCTTTCTCACCTGAGCAGTTCTTC.

The J gene is TRBJ1-6, the V gene TRBV5-4, with no clear D. The CDR3 covers 14 residues. Trimming removed 2 bases at V and 9 bases at J, with 12 bases between. Per germline, CDR1 SGHNT and CDR2 YYREEE (reference sequence). CDR3: CASSLDQTPSPLHF. CDR3 bases: TGTGCCAGCAGCTTAGACCAAACTCCTTCACCCCTCCACTTT.

As regards this clone: Other DNA variants within this sample encode the same CDR3. J is TRBJ2-7 and V is TRBV30; 8 bases agree with TRBD1. The V segment lost 1 base and the J segment 4 bases; nucleotides outside the gene matches: 3. The CDR3 runs to 13 residues. Germline loops: CDR1 GTSNPN, CDR2 SVGIG (reference sequence). CDR3 in amino acids: CAWSGTGRYEQYF. For the CDR3, the DNA is TGTGCCTGGAGTGGGACAGGGAGGTACGAGCAGTACTTC.

This CDR3 reads CASSYDPRLGDTQYF. The CDR3 region has the DNA TGTGCCAGCAGTTATGATCCCAGGTTGGGGGATACGCAGTATTTT. This chain joins TRBV6-5 and TRBJ2-3, with D unresolved. V lost 3 bases and J 6 bases, leaving 16 bases between the germline ends. Germline assignment: CDR1 MNHEY and CDR2 SVGAGI. The CDR3 runs 15 residues.

This clone was seen only once. The chain has TRBV7-6 and TRBJ2-7, with a tentative D call TRBD2 (6 bases). Germline V lookup: CDR1 SGHVS, CDR2 FNYEAQ. Trimming took off 1 base at V and 6 bases at J, with 22 bases between the two ends. The CDR3 length is 17 residues. CDR3 sequence: CASSLVLGRRNGGEQYF. In nucleotides, the CDR3 is TGTGCCAGCAGCTTAGTTTTGGGCAGGAGGAACGGGGGCGAGCAGTACTTC.

This clone was picked up one time. The V gene is TRBV30, the J gene TRBJ1-1; D gene ambiguous. Per the germline V gene, CDR1 is GTSNPN and CDR2 is SVGIG (reference sequence). V shed 4 bases and J shed 1 base, with 7 bases lying between them. This CDR3 has 12 residues. DNA of the CDR3: TGTGCCTGGATATTCAGGAACACTGAAGCTTTCTTT. Translated, it gives CAWIFRNTEAFF.

The chain carries TRBV7-2 and TRBJ2-6; 7 positions agree with TRBD1. The trim removed 4 bases at V and 1 base at J, leaving 13 bases unmatched. This CDR3 is built from 19 residues. Germline-derived CDR1 and CDR2 are SGHTA and FQGNSA. This chain's CDR3 is CASSSPGQMTKSGANVLTF. The CDR3 nucleotides read TGTGCCAGCAGCTCACCGGGACAGATGACGAAATCTGGGGCCAACGTCCTGACTTTC.

A single count supports this clone. The chain couples TRBV10-2 to TRBJ2-7; a weak D match, TRBD1 (6 bases). Per germline, CDR1 WSHSY and CDR2 SAAADI. V shed 6 bases and J shed 1 base, with 16 bases lying between them. The CDR3 consists of 15 residues. CDR3 bases: TGCGCCAGCAGCACGGACAGACTTCTATCCTACGAGCAGTACTTC. This translates into CASSTDRLLSYEQYF.